Here is one T cell receptor beta chain with its context. Its antigen remains unidentified. With 6 bases removed from V and 6 bases from J, the gap between germline ends came to 13 bases. Germline V lookup: CDR1 SGHVS, CDR2 FQNEAQ. The CDR3 length is 13 residues. This sample is drawn from a study of T-cell memory formation after mild COVID-19. General study results and limits: Clones which contracted sat mainly in CM and EM if CD4+, and in EMRA if CD8+.

5'RACE with constant-segment primers built TCRalpha and TCRbeta cDNA libraries with UMIs. MiXCR, applied by TCRdb to the 5' RACE reads, yields one record per CDR3 protein. Here the sample spans about 410,000 distinct CDR3 sequences, 18% being singletons. The receptor was isolated from a man aged 18 to 30 who had mild COVID-19 (a few samples of this study predate the infection). Cell type and time point are not known. The material sequenced was PBMCs or a T cell subset sorted from them (not recorded which). This sequence joins TRBV7-8 and TRBJ2-3; D is possibly TRBD2 (5 bases). CDR3 nucleotides: TGTGCCAGCAGGACGGGATTCGGCGATACGCAGTATTTT. It translates to CASRTGFGDTQYF.